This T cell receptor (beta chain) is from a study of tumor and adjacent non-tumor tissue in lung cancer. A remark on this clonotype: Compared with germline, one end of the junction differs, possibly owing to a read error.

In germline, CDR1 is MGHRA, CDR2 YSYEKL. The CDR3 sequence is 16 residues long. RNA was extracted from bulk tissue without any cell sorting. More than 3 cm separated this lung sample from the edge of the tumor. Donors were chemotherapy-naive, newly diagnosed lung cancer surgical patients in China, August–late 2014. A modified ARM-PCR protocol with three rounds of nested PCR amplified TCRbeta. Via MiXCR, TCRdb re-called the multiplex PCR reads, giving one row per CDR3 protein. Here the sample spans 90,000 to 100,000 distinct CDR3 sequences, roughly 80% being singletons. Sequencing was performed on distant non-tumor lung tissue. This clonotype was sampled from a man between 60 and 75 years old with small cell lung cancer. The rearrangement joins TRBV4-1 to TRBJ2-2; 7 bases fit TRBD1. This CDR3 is CASSQEVQGISGELFF. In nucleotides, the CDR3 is TGCGCCAGTAGCCAAGAAGTACAGGGGATTTCCGGGGAGCTGTTTTTT.